One and the same sample provided the 26 T cell receptor beta chains below, sequenced in a study of CD8 T cells in ankylosing spondylitis (dated by TCRdb to 2015 to 2018). Receptor amplification or capture employed 5' RACE. Sequenced using an Illumina HiSeq 2500. TCRdb reworked the public reads: Q25 trimming with fastp, MiXCR clone assembly, productive beta chains retained. Entries are consolidated by CDR3 protein sequence, retaining the most common genes and DNA. Across this sample there are around 340,000 distinct CDR3 sequences, with roughly 20% seen only once. The ten largest make up 10% to 15% of the sample. Material for sequencing was blood, either unsorted or a sorted T cell fraction (not recorded which). The receptors were sampled from a male donor with ankylosing spondylitis or in good health (not recorded which).

The chain couples TRBV12-3 or TRBV12-4 to TRBJ2-4; TRBD1 might be the D (5 bases). V dropped 10 bases and J dropped 1 base, with 11 bases sitting between them. This CDR3 is built from 13 residues. The CDR3 DNA follows: TGTGCCACCACGCCAGGGGCCAAAAACATTCAGTACTTC. Protein sequence: CATTPGAKNIQYF.

At least ten counts were recorded for this clonotype. The gene calls are TRBV20-1 and TRBJ2-3; 12 nucleotides match TRBD2. The CDR3 length is 14 residues. From germline, CDR1 is DFQATT and CDR2 SNEGSKA (reference sequence). Unmatched junction bases numbered 7, after V lost 8 bases and J lost 4 bases. The CDR3 is CSSRTSGEADTQYF. The CDR3 bases are TGCAGTTCTCGGACTAGCGGGGAGGCAGATACGCAGTATTTT.

The chain combines TRBV5-1 with TRBJ2-1; D is uncertain. The V gene's germline CDR1 is SGHRS and CDR2 YFSETQ. Trimming cost V 0 bases and J 7 bases, with 11 bases left between them. The CDR3 length is 14 residues. The CDR3 loop reads CASSLVAVYNEQFF. CDR3 DNA: TGCGCCAGCAGCTTGGTGGCAGTCTATAATGAGCAGTTCTTC.

The rearrangement uses TRBV6-1 and TRBJ2-3; maybe TRBD1 (5 bases). Germline-derived CDR1 and CDR2 are MNHNS and SASEGT. This CDR3 is built from 15 residues. Trimming left V 5 bases short and J 4 bases short, with 16 bases between. This CDR3 is CASSNAGFPADTQYF. CDR3 sequence (DNA): TGTGCCAGCAGTAACGCAGGGTTCCCCGCAGATACGCAGTATTTT.

V and J are TRBV15 and TRBJ2-1; possibly TRBD1 for D (5 bases). With 8 bases removed from V and 0 bases from J, the gap between germline ends came to 11 bases. The CDR3 is 14 amino acids. Looked up from germline, CDR1 is LNHNV and CDR2 is YYDKDF (reference sequence). CDR3 bases: TGTGCCACCCAGACAGAGCTCTCCTACAATGAGCAGTTCTTC. Protein sequence: CATQTELSYNEQFF.

This clonotype was detected a few times. The chain uses TRBV6-5 and TRBJ2-2; 9 nucleotides line up with TRBD2. The V gene end was trimmed by 0 bases and the J gene end by 6 bases; junction bases not matched to a gene: 5. CDR1 and CDR2 from the germline V gene are MNHEY and SVGAGI. CDR3 size: 16 residues. The CDR3 reads CASSYSAGGVPGELFF. The DNA for the CDR3 is TGTGCCAGCAGTTACTCCGCGGGGGGGGTTCCCGGGGAGCTGTTTTTT.

A few counts support this clonotype. The chain joins TRBV4-1 to TRBJ2-7, with TRBD1 matching over 9 bases. This CDR3 spans 16 amino acids. The V segment lost 3 bases and the J segment 0 bases; nucleotides outside the gene matches: 6. CDR1 is MGHRA and CDR2 is YSYEKL in the germline V gene. The CDR3 spells CASSHADRGSSYEQYF. CDR3 DNA sequence: TGCGCCAGCAGCCATGCCGACAGGGGGAGCTCCTACGAGCAGTACTTC.

This clonotype has a handful of counts. This sequence joins TRBV30 and TRBJ1-5; D gene unclear. With 2 bases removed from V and 1 base from J, the gap between germline ends came to 12 bases. The germline CDR1 and CDR2 sequences are GTSNPN and SVGIG (reference sequence). The CDR3 is made up of 15 amino acids. In DNA form, the CDR3 reads TGTGCCTGGAGTCACTATACCGGGAGCAATCAGCCCCAGCATTTT. Translation: CAWSHYTGSNQPQHF.

This clonotype was seen a few times. V is TRBV7-9 and J is TRBJ2-5; tentative D call: TRBD2 (6 bases). V gave up 5 bases and J gave up 2 bases, with 18 bases separating them. Germline V gives CDR1 SEHNR, CDR2 FQNEAQ (reference sequence). CDR3 size: 16 residues. The CDR3 DNA follows: TGTGCCAGCAGCCCGATGCATGGAGGGGCTCAAGAGACCCAGTACTTC. Translating gives CASSPMHGGAQETQYF.

The chain employs TRBV12-5 and TRBJ2-7; D possibly corresponds to TRBD1 (5 bases). Germline CDR1 is LGHNT and CDR2 is FRNRAP. The CDR3 sequence is 13 residues long. V was shortened by 11 bases and J by 5 bases, with 19 bases between the two germline ends. This chain's CDR3 is CASMSQGTDEQYF. The CDR3 nucleotides are TGTGCTTCAATGTCCCAGGGTACCGACGAGCAGTACTTC.

The J gene is TRBJ2-3, the V gene TRBV10-1, with D possibly matching TRBD2 (6 bases). CDR1 is WNHNN, CDR2 SYGVQD, per germline (reference sequence). V lost 8 bases and J lost 2, with 20 bases in between. The CDR3 totals 16 residues. CDR3 DNA: TGCGCCAGCGGTGGGGGGACCGACGCCTCCACAGATACGCAGTATTTT. Its translation is CASGGGTDASTDTQYF.

There are a few counts of this clonotype. The rearrangement uses TRBV7-9 and TRBJ2-7; D tentatively fits TRBD1 or TRBD2 (5 bases each). Deletions cut 6 bases from V and 5 bases from J, with 14 bases between. The CDR3 totals 13 residues. The germline gives CDR1 SEHNR, CDR2 FQNEAQ (reference sequence). This CDR3 is CASRRQGVNEQYF. In DNA form, the CDR3 reads TGTGCCAGCAGAAGGCAGGGAGTCAACGAGCAGTACTTC.

This clonotype has a handful of counts. The chain employs TRBV12-3 or TRBV12-4 and TRBJ2-1; TRBD1 aligns across 7 bases. The CDR3 loop spans 13 amino acids. After removal of 6 bases from V and 10 bases from J, the junction contained 9 bases not matched to a gene. Written as DNA, the CDR3 is TGTGCCAGCAGCCTTCCGGACAGGCTAGAGCAGTTCTTC. This sequence encodes CASSLPDRLEQFF.

The chain recombines TRBV7-6 with TRBJ2-1, with 9 nucleotides matching TRBD1. The germline CDR1 and CDR2 sequences are SGHVS and FNYEAQ. The CDR3 extends over 13 amino acids. J was trimmed by 5 bases and V by 6 bases; bases with no gene match: 2. The CDR3, as DNA: TGTGCCAGCAGGCGACAGGGGGACAATGAGCAGTTCTTC. Translation gives CASRRQGDNEQFF.

V and J are TRBV20-1 and TRBJ2-3; D ambiguous. Germline V gene lookup returns CDR1 DFQATT and CDR2 SNEGSKA (reference sequence). With 0 bases removed from V and 1 base from J, the gap between germline ends came to 8 bases. The CDR3 is 14 amino acids. The CDR3 DNA follows: TGCAGTGCTAGAGATCAGGCTGGCACAGATACGCAGTATTTT. Protein sequence: CSARDQAGTDTQYF.

The sample holds a few counts of this clonotype. The chain joins TRBV9 to TRBJ2-2, with a tentative D call TRBD1 (5 bases). V was shortened by 2 bases and J by 1 base, with 9 bases between the two germline ends. Germline CDR1 and CDR2: SGDLS and YYNGEE. CDR3 length: 15 amino acids. In nucleotides, the CDR3 is TGTGCCAGCAGCGTTTCCAGGGTGAACACCGGGGAGCTGTTTTTT. Translating it yields CASSVSRVNTGELFF. The full variable domain, rest sourced from reference TRBV9 and TRBJ2-2, is DSGVTQTPKHLITATGQRVTLRCSPRSGDLSVYWYQQSLDQGLQFLIQYYNGEERAKGNILERFSAQQFPDLHSELNLSSLELGDSALYFCASSVSRVNTGELFFGEGSRLTVL.

The rearrangement links TRBV11-2 to TRBJ2-1; 7 nucleotides match TRBD2. After removal of 0 bases from V and 2 bases from J, the junction contained 10 bases not matched to a gene. The CDR3 contains 18 residues. Germline loops: CDR1 SGHAT, CDR2 FQNNGV. This CDR3 reads CASSLDLSASGTYNEQFF. As DNA, the CDR3 is TGTGCCAGCAGCTTAGATCTTTCGGCTAGCGGTACCTACAATGAGCAGTTCTTC.

Only a few counts were recorded for this clonotype. This rearrangement joins TRBV6-5 to TRBJ2-1, with D perhaps matching TRBD1 (6 bases). V gave up 2 bases and J gave up 7 bases, with 12 bases separating them. The CDR3 extends over 14 amino acids. Germline V gene data show CDR1 as MNHEY and CDR2 as SVGAGI. CDR3 residues: CASSYARDKNEQFF. CDR3 in DNA: TGTGCCAGCAGTTACGCCCGGGACAAAAATGAGCAGTTCTTC.

This clonotype came up many times. The rearrangement uses TRBV3-1 and TRBJ2-3; D gene uncertain. The CDR3 runs 16 residues. The V gene's germline CDR1 is LGHDT and CDR2 YNNKEL (reference sequence). V was clipped by 0 bases and J by 4 bases, with 14 bases between them. CDR3 in amino acids: CASSQDVLPQADTQYF. The CDR3 DNA sequence: TGTGCCAGCAGCCAAGATGTCCTTCCCCAGGCAGATACGCAGTATTTT.

The sample holds a few counts of this clonotype. The rearrangement uses TRBV29-1 and TRBJ2-3; D is unclear. The CDR3 spans 13 residues. Germline CDR1 reads SQVTM; CDR2 reads ANQGSEA. V shed 6 bases and J shed 0 bases, with 10 bases lying between them. The CDR3 sequence is CSVSGLSTDTQYF. CDR3 in DNA: TGCAGCGTGTCCGGCCTTAGCACAGATACGCAGTATTTT.

This clonotype was counted between two and nine times. The CDR3 region has the DNA TGTGCCAGCAGTCTGGGACAGGGGATGCTCGATGAGCAGTTCTTC. This encodes CASSLGQGMLDEQFF. The chain links TRBV7-9 to TRBJ2-1, with 10 positions matching TRBD1. This CDR3 region has 15 residues. Germline assignment: CDR1 SEHNR and CDR2 FQNEAQ (reference sequence). With V trimmed by 6 bases and J by 8 bases, 10 bases remained unmatched.

This clonotype was counted only a few times. The chain is built from TRBV5-4 and TRBJ2-5; maybe TRBD2 (6 bases). From germline, CDR1 is SGHNT and CDR2 YYREEE (reference sequence). This CDR3 contains 14 residues. The V end lost 4 bases, the J end lost 5 bases, and 15 bases lay between the germline ends. The CDR3 sequence: CASSPAGPGETQYF. The CDR3 DNA is TGTGCCAGCAGCCCCGCGGGGCCAGGGGAGACCCAGTACTTC.

The rearrangement uses TRBV7-8 and TRBJ2-1; no definite D call. The CDR3 totals 14 residues. From germline, CDR1 is SGHVS and CDR2 FQNEAQ. V was cut by 5 bases and J by 2 bases, with 10 bases left in between. CDR3 in amino acids: CASSQRSAYNEQFF. For the CDR3, the DNA is TGTGCCAGCAGCCAAAGGAGCGCCTACAATGAGCAGTTCTTC.

This clonotype appeared a few times. The chain has TRBV12-3 or TRBV12-4 and TRBJ2-3; TRBD2 might be the D (5 bases). CDR3 size: 16 residues. Trimming took off 3 bases at V and 0 bases at J, with 13 bases between the two ends. CDR3 in amino acids: CASSLGRGFSTDTQYF. CDR3 nucleotides: TGTGCCAGCAGTTTGGGTCGGGGATTTAGCACAGATACGCAGTATTTT.

The chain recombines TRBV30 with TRBJ2-7; a possible D gene is TRBD1 (6 bases). The CDR3 is 14 residues long. Trimming shortened V by 1 base and J by 3 bases, and 13 bases separated the two germline ends. Germline V gives CDR1 GTSNPN, CDR2 SVGIG (reference sequence). As DNA, the CDR3 is TGTGCCTGGAGTGATCCGACAGGCCGCTACGAGCAGTACTTC. It translates to CAWSDPTGRYEQYF.

The rearrangement joins TRBV5-6 to TRBJ2-7; the D call may be TRBD1 or TRBD2 (6 bases each). Trimming left V 3 bases short and J 5 bases short, with 9 bases between. CDR3 length: 12 amino acids. Germline CDR1 is SGHDT and CDR2 is YYEEEE. The CDR3 protein is CASSYREDEQYF. For the CDR3, the DNA is TGTGCCAGCAGCTACAGGGAGGACGAGCAGTACTTC. The complete variable domain, with remaining parts taken from reference TRBV5-6 and TRBJ2-7, reads DAGVTQSPTHLIKTRGQQVTLRCSPKSGHDTVSWYQQALGQGPQFIFQYYEEEERQRGNFPDRFSGHQFPNYSSELNVNALLLGDSALYLCASSYREDEQYFGPGTRLTVT.